The 4 T cell receptor beta chains below all came from one sample that was sequenced in a study of blood T cell repertoires in COVID-19. Method: immunoSEQ multiplex PCR; TCRdb's copy keeps in-frame clones and lacks some. Among approximately 46,000 clones listed, approximately 85% were seen once. Sequencing was carried out using peripheral blood. Receptors originate from a woman aged 55-69 years with acute or convalescent COVID-19.

A few counts support this clone. This chain uses TRBV6-6 with TRBJ1-2; 9 positions agree with TRBD1. The CDR3 is 15 amino acids. V trimming: 5 bases; J trimming: 4 bases; junction bases outside the gene matches: 8. The germline CDR1 and CDR2 sequences are MNHNY and SVGAGI (reference sequence). CDR3 loop: CASSKRQGGLYGYTF. DNA for the CDR3: TGTGCCAGCAGTAAGAGACAGGGGGGCCTCTATGGCTACACCTTC.

The V and J genes are TRBV7-2 and TRBJ2-2; unclear D gene. This CDR3 has 14 residues. V was trimmed by 5 bases and J by 2 bases, leaving 9 bases between them. Germline V gene data show CDR1 as SGHTA and CDR2 as FQGNSA. CDR3 residues: CASSTQLNTGELFF. In DNA, the CDR3 is TGTGCCAGCAGCACCCAACTTAACACCGGGGAGCTGTTTTTT.

This clone has a handful of counts. J is TRBJ1-1 and V is TRBV6-5; 7 bases match TRBD1. In germline, CDR1 is MNHEY, CDR2 SVGAGI. Unmatched junction bases numbered 10, after V lost 5 bases and J lost 4 bases. The CDR3 contains 15 residues. This CDR3 reads CASSRLTGVVTEAFF. The CDR3 region has the DNA TGTGCCAGCAGTAGATTAACAGGGGTAGTCACTGAAGCTTTCTTT.

V is TRBV19 and J is TRBJ1-1; 9 nucleotides agree with TRBD1. The germline CDR1 and CDR2 sequences are LNHDA and SQIVND (reference sequence). This CDR3 contains 17 residues. J gave up 0 bases and V 7 bases, and 12 bases lay outside the gene matches. The CDR3 DNA is TGTGCCAGTACCCTACAGGGGGCTGGAAGTTTGAACACTGAAGCTTTCTTT. Protein sequence: CASTLQGAGSLNTEAFF.